The 5 T cell receptor beta chains in this list originate from one sample, sequenced in a study of blood T cell repertoires in COVID-19. TCRdb keeps only in-frame clones here, not all; method: immunoSEQ multiplex PCR. The sample carries roughly 230,000 clones, 82% recorded once. Sequenced material: peripheral blood. The receptors stem from a woman older than 75 with acute or convalescent COVID-19.

This rearrangement joins TRBV3-1 (or the pseudogene TRBV3-2) to TRBJ1-4; 10 bases agree with TRBD1. Germline lookup yields CDR1 LGHDT and CDR2 YNNKEL (reference sequence). V lost 8 bases, J lost 10 bases, and 7 bases stayed unmatched. CDR3 length equals 13 residues. The CDR3 DNA reads TGTGCCAGCCTCGGGACAGGGGTAGGAAAACTGTTTTTT. Translated: CASLGTGVGKLFF.

The rearrangement links TRBV7-3 to TRBJ2-5, with 9 bases identical to TRBD2. Germline V gene lookup returns CDR1 SGHTA and CDR2 FQGTGA. The CDR3 is 16 amino acids. V lost 1 base to trimming and J lost 4 bases; unmatched junction nucleotides: 7. This CDR3 reads CASSLMGAGGGETQYF. The CDR3 DNA is TGTGCCAGCAGCTTAATGGGAGCGGGGGGTGGAGAGACCCAGTACTTC. Drawing the rest from reference TRBV7-3 and TRBJ2-5, the complete variable domain is GAGVSQTPSNKVTEKGKYVELRCDPISGHTALYWYRQSLGQGPEFLIYFQGTGAADDSGLPNDRFFAVRPEGSVSTLKIQRTERGDSAVYLCASSLMGAGGGETQYFGPGTRLLVL.

V gene TRBV27 combines with J gene TRBJ2-6; 8 bases match TRBD1. The germline CDR1 and CDR2 sequences are MNHEY and SMNVEV (reference sequence). The CDR3 extends over 16 amino acids. Trimming removed 7 bases from V and 0 bases from J; junction bases left unmatched: 5. Here the CDR3 DNA reads TGTGCCAGCAAGGGACAGGTTTACTCTGGGGCCAACGTCCTGACTTTC. It is translated as CASKGQVYSGANVLTF. The variable domain in full, completed from reference TRBV27 and TRBJ2-6, reads EAQVTQNPRYLITVTGKKLTVTCSQNMNHEYMSWYRQDPGLGLRQIYYSMNVEVTDKGDVPEGYKVSRKEKRNFPLILESPSPNQTSLYFCASKGQVYSGANVLTFGAGSRLTVL.

This rearrangement joins TRBV10-3 to TRBJ2-1, with TRBD2 matching over 8 bases. V dropped 10 bases and J dropped 3; count of bases not matched to a gene: 8. Germline CDR1 is ENHRY and CDR2 is SYGVKD. This CDR3 spans 14 amino acids. CDR3 sequence: CATKGGLGYNEQFF. CDR3 in DNA: TGTGCCACCAAGGGGGGACTAGGCTACAATGAGCAGTTCTTC.

This sequence joins TRBV5-4 and TRBJ2-5; D remains unclear. The germline V and J ends were trimmed by 4 bases and 0 bases, with 7 bases remaining between them. The CDR3 extends over 13 amino acids. Germline lookup yields CDR1 SGHNT and CDR2 YYREEE (reference sequence). This CDR3 reads CASSRVYQETQYF. Here the CDR3 DNA reads TGTGCCAGCAGCCGAGTGTACCAAGAGACCCAGTACTTC.